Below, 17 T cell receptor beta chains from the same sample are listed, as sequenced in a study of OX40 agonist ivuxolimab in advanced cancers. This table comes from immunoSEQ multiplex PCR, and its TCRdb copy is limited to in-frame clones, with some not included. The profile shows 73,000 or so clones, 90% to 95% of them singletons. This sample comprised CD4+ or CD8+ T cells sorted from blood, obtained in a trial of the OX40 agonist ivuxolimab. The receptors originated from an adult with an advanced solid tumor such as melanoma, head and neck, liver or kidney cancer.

This CDR3 is CASRAGSGTYEQYF. CDR3 bases: TGTGCCAGCAGAGCAGGGTCGGGAACCTACGAGCAGTACTTC. The V and J genes are TRBV6-1 and TRBJ2-7; D tentatively fits TRBD1 or TRBD2 (5 bases each). The CDR3 spans 14 residues. Germline V gene sequence: CDR1 MNHNS, CDR2 SASEGT. V shed 6 bases and J shed 2 bases, with 14 bases lying between them.

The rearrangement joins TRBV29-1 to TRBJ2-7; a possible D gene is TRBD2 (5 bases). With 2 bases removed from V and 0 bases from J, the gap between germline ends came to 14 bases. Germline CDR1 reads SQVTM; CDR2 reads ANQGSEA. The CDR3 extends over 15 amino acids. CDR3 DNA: TGCAGCGTTGAACTAAATGAGGGATACTCCTACGAGCAGTACTTC. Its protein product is CSVELNEGYSYEQYF.

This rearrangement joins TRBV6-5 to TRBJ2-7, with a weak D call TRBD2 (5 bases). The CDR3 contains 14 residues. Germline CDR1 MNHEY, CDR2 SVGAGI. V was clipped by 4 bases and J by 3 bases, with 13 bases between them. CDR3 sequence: CASSLTLGRYEQYF. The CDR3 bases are TGTGCCAGCAGTTTAACACTAGGGCGCTACGAGCAGTACTTC.

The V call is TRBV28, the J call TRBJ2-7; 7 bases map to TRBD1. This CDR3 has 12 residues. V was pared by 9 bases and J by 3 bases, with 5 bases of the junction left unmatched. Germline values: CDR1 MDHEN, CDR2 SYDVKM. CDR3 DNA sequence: TGTGCCAGTCGGCAGGGGGACTACGAGCAGTACTTC. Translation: CASRQGDYEQYF.

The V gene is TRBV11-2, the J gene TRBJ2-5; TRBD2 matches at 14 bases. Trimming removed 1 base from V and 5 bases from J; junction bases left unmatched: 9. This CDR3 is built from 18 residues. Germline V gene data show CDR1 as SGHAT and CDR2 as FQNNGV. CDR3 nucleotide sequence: TGTGCCAGCAGCTTAGCATCCGGACTAGCGGGAGGTGTGGAGACCCAGTACTTC. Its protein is CASSLASGLAGGVETQYF.

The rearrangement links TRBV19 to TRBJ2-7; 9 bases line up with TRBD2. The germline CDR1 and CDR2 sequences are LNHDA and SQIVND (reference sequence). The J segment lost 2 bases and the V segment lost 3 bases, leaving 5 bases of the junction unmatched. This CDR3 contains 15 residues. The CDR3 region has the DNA TGTGCCAGTAGTATGGAGGGCGGGAGGGCCTACGAGCAGTACTTC. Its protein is CASSMEGGRAYEQYF.

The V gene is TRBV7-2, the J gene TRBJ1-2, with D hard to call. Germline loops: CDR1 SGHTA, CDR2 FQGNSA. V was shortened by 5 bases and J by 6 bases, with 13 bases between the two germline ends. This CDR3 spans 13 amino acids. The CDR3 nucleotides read TGTGCCAGCAGCCCATTGACCGGGCATGGCTACACCTTC. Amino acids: CASSPLTGHGYTF.

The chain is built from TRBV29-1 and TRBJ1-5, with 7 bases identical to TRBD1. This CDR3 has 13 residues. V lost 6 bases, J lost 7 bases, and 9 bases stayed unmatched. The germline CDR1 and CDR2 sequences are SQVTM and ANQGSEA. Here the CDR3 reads CSVAGGTGQPQHF. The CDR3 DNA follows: TGCAGCGTCGCAGGGGGTACGGGCCAGCCCCAGCATTTT.

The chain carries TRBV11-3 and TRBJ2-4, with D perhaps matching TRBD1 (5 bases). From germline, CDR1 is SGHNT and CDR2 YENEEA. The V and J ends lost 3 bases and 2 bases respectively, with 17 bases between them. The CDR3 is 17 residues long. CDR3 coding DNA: TGTGCCAGCAGCTTCGCAACGCAGGGTTTACCCAAAAACATTCAGTACTTC. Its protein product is CASSFATQGLPKNIQYF. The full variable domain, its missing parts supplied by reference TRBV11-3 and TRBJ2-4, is EAGVVQSPRYKIIEKKQPVAFWCNPISGHNTLYWYLQNLGQGPELLIRYENEEAVDDSQLPKDRFSAERLKGVDSTLKIQPAELGDSAVYLCASSFATQGLPKNIQYFGAGTRLSVL.

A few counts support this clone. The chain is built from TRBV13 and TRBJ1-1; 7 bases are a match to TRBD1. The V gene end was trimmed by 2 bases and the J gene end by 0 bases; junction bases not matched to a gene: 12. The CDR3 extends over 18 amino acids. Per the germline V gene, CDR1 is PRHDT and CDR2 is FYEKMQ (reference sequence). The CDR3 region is CASSLIRGLFRLNTEAFF. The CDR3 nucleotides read TGTGCCAGCAGCTTAATAAGGGGGCTTTTTCGGTTGAACACTGAAGCTTTCTTT. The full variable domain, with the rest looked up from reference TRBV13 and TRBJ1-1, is AAGVIQSPRHLIKEKRETATLKCYPIPRHDTVYWYQQGPGQDPQFLISFYEKMQSDKGSIPDRFSAQQFSDYHSELNMSSLELGDSALYFCASSLIRGLFRLNTEAFFGQGTRLTVV.

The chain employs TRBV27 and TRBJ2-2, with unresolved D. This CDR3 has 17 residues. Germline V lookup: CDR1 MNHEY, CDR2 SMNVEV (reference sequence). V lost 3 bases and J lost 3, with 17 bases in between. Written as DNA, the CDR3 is TGTGCCAGCAGTTTGGTCGGGCCCAGTTGGGACACCGGGGAGCTGTTTTTT. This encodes CASSLVGPSWDTGELFF.

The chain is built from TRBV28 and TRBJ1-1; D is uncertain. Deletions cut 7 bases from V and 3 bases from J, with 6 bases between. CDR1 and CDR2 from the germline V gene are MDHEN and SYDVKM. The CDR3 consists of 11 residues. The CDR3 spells CASTGDTEAFF. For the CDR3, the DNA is TGTGCCAGCACAGGAGACACTGAAGCTTTCTTT.

The CDR3 region is CASSPSSANTQYF. The CDR3 nucleotides are TGTGCCAGCAGTCCGTCCTCTGCAAATACGCAGTATTTT. The J gene is TRBJ2-3, the V gene TRBV27; D is unclear. Trimming took 5 bases from V and 7 from J, leaving 13 bases between them. This CDR3 contains 13 residues. The V gene's germline CDR1 is MNHEY and CDR2 SMNVEV (reference sequence).

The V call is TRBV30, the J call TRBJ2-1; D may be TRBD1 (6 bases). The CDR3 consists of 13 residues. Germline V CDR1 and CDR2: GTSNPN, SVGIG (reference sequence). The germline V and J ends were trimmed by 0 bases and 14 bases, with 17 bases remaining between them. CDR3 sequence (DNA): TGTGCCTGGAGTGTTGGTCCTCAGGGGTCGGAGTTCTTC. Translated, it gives CAWSVGPQGSEFF.

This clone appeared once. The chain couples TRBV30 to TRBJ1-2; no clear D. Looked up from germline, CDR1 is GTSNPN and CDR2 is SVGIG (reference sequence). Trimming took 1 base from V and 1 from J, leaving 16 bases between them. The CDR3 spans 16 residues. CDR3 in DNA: TGTGCCTGGAGTGCCCCCGGGTCGTCCTTTAACTATGGCTACACCTTC. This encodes CAWSAPGSSFNYGYTF. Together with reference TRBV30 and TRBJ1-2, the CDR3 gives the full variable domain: SQTIHQWPATLVQPVGSPLSLECTVEGTSNPNLYWYRQAAGRGLQLLFYSVGIGQISSEVPQNLSASRPQDRQFILSSKKLLLSDSGFYLCAWSAPGSSFNYGYTFGSGTRLTVV.

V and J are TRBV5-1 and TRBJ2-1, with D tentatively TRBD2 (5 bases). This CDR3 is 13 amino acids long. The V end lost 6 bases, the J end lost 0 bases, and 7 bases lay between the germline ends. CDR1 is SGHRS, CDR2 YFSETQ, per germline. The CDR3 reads CASKEVSYNEQFF. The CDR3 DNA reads TGCGCCAGCAAGGAGGTCTCCTACAATGAGCAGTTCTTC.

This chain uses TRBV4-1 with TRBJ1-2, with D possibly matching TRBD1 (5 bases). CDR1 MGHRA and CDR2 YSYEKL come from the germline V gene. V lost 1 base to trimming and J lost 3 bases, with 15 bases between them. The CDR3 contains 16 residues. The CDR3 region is CASSQGYHEGHYGYTF. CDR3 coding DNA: TGCGCCAGCAGCCAAGGTTATCACGAGGGACACTATGGCTACACCTTC.